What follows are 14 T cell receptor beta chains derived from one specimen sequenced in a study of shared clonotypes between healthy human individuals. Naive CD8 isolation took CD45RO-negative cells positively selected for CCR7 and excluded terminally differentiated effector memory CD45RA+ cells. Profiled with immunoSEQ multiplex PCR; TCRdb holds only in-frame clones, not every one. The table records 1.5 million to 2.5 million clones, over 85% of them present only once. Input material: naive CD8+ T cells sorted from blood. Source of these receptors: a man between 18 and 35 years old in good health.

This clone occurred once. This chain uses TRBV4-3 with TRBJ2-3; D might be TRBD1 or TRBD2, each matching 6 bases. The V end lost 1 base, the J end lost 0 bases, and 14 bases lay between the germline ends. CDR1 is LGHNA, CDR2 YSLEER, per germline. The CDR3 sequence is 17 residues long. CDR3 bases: TGCGCCAGCAGCCAAGTACAGGGACTTGGAAGCACAGATACGCAGTATTTT. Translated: CASSQVQGLGSTDTQYF.

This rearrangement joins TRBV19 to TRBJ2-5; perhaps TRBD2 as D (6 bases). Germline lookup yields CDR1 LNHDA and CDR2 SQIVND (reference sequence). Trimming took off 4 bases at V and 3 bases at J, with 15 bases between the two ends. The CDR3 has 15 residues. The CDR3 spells CASSTWWGVEETQYF. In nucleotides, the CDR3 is TGTGCCAGTAGTACTTGGTGGGGGGTAGAAGAGACCCAGTACTTC.

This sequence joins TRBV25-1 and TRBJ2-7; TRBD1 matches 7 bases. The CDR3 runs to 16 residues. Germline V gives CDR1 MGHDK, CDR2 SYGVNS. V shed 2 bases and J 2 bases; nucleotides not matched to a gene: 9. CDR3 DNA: TGTGCCAGCAGTGAAAGGGGGACAGCGCGTGCCTACGAGCAGTACTTC. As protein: CASSERGTARAYEQYF.

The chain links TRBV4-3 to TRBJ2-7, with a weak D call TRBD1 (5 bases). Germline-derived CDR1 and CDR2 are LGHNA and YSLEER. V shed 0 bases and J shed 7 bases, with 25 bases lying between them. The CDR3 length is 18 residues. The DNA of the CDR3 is TGCGCCAGCAGCCAAGACGCCACTCAGGGATACCCCCTCGGTGAGCAGTACTTC. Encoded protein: CASSQDATQGYPLGEQYF.

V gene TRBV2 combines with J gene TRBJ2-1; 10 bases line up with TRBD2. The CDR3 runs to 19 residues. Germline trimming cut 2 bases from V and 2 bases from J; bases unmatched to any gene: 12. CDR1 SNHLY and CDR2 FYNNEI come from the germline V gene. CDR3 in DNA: TGTGCCAGCAGTGAACCCAGCGGGAGGGTCATAAGTCCCTACAATGAGCAGTTCTTC. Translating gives CASSEPSGRVISPYNEQFF.

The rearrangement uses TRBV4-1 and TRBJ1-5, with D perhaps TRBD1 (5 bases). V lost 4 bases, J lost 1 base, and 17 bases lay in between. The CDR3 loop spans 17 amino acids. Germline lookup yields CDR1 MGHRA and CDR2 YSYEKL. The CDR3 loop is CASSRLMLGPSNQPQHF. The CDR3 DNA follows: TGCGCCAGCAGCCGCCTAATGCTGGGGCCGAGCAATCAGCCCCAGCATTTT.

The CDR3 here is CASSFGQGWSYGYTF. CDR3 bases: TGTGCCAGCAGCTTTGGGCAGGGTTGGTCCTATGGCTACACCTTC. V is TRBV11-2 and J is TRBJ1-2; D may be TRBD1 (5 bases). The V and J ends lost 3 bases and 4 bases respectively, with 15 bases between them. Germline V gene lookup returns CDR1 SGHAT and CDR2 FQNNGV. This CDR3 has 15 residues.

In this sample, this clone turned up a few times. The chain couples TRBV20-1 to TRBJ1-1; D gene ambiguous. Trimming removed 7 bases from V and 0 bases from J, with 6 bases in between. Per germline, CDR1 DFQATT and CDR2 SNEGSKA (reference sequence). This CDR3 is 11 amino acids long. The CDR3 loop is CSVMLNTEAFF. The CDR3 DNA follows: TGCAGTGTAATGCTGAACACTGAAGCTTTCTTT.

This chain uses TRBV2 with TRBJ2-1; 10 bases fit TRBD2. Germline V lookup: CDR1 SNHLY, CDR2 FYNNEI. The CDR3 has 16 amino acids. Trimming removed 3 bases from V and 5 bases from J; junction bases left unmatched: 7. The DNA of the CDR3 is TGTGCCAGCAGTGAGGCACCCGGACTAGCGGACAATGAGCAGTTCTTC. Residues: CASSEAPGLADNEQFF. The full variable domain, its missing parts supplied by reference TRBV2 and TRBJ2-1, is EPEVTQTPSHQVTQMGQEVILRCVPISNHLYFYWYRQILGQKVEFLVSFYNNEISEKSEIFDDQFSVERPDGSNFTLKIRSTKLEDSAMYFCASSEAPGLADNEQFFGPGTRLTVL.

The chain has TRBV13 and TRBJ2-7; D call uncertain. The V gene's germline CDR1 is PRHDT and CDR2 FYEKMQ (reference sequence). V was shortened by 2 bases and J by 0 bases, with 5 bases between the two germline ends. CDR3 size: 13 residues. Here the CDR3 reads CASSLIDSYEQYF. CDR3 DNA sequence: TGTGCCAGCAGCTTAATTGACTCCTACGAGCAGTACTTC.

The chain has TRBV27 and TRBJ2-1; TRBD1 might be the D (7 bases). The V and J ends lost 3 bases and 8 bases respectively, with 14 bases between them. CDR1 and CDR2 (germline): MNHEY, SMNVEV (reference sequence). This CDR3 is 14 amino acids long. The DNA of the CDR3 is TGTGCCAGCAGTTTTATTGGAGGGGGCGATGAGCAGTTCTTC. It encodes CASSFIGGGDEQFF.

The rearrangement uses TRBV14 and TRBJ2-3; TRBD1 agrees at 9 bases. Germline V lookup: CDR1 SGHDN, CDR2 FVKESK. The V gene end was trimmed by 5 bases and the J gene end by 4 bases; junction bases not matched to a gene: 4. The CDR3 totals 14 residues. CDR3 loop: CASSITGGADTQYF. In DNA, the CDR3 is TGTGCCAGCAGCATCACAGGGGGCGCAGATACGCAGTATTTT.

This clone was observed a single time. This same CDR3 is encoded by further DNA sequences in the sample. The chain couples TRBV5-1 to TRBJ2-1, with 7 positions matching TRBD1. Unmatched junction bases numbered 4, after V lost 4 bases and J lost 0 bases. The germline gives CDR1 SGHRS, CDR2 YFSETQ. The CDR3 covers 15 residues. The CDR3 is CASSRDSSSYNEQFF. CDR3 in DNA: TGCGCCAGCAGCCGGGACAGCAGCTCCTACAATGAGCAGTTCTTC.

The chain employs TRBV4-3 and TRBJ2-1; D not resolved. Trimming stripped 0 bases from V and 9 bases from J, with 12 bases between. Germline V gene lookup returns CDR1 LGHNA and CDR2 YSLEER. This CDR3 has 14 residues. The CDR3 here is CASSQDSGFGEQFF. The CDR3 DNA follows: TGCGCCAGCAGCCAAGACTCCGGGTTTGGTGAGCAGTTCTTC.